The source of this T cell receptor (beta chain) is a study of glioma-infiltrating T cells after dendritic cell vaccination. Up to 2 ug genomic DNA was used for TCRB CDR3 amplification. Primers: 60 V beta forward and 13 J beta reverse. Profiling relied on immunoSEQ multiplex PCR, and the TCRdb table lists in-frame clones only, not all of them. The sample contains about 50,000 clones, more than 75% of which appear only once. Trimming left V 3 bases short and J 0 bases short, with 15 bases between. Germline V gene data show CDR1 as KGHSH and CDR2 as LQKENI. The CDR3 is 17 amino acids. The time point denotes: after dendritic cell vaccination, including at tumor progression/relapse. Isocitrate dehydrogenase mutation was absent in all glioblastoma patients.

The TCR comes from a human donor with glioblastoma. This specimen was blood, taken after dendritic cell vaccination. The rearrangement joins TRBV18 to TRBJ1-5, with D possibly matching TRBD1 (6 bases). The CDR3 is CASSPGGGSYSNQPQHF. The CDR3 DNA is TGTGCCAGCTCACCCGGTGGGGGCAGTTATAGCAATCAGCCCCAGCATTTT.